The 24 T cell receptor beta chains below come from one sample, sequenced in a study of cytomegalovirus exposure and HLA in healthy donors. Primers for the PCR totalled 60 Vbeta and 13 Jbeta. The assay was immunoSEQ multiplex PCR, and TCRdb's table has in-frame clones only and misses some. In the table there are about 120,000 clones, about four fifths of which are singletons. Sequenced sample: PBMCs. These receptors all come from a woman aged 25 to 39 in good health and CMV-seronegative.

This rearrangement joins TRBV5-1 to TRBJ2-1, with 7 bases lining up with TRBD2. CDR1 SGHRS and CDR2 YFSETQ come from the germline V gene. The J segment lost 0 bases and the V segment lost 1 base, leaving 7 bases of the junction unmatched. The CDR3 is 17 amino acids. The CDR3 is CASSLSLAVSSYNEQFF. The CDR3 DNA reads as TGCGCCAGCAGCTTGAGCCTAGCGGTCAGCTCCTACAATGAGCAGTTCTTC.

This chain joins TRBV28 and TRBJ1-4, with TRBD1 identical over 7 bases. V lost 1 base to trimming and J lost 0 bases; unmatched junction nucleotides: 8. Germline CDR1 is MDHEN and CDR2 is SYDVKM. This CDR3 region has 18 residues. Here the CDR3 reads CASSLSARTGATNEKLFF. CDR3 sequence (DNA): TGTGCCAGCAGTTTATCGGCCCGGACAGGTGCAACTAATGAAAAACTGTTTTTT.

The genes are TRBV28 and TRBJ2-2, with D possibly matching TRBD2 (6 bases). V gave up 6 bases and J gave up 5 bases, with 13 bases separating them. The CDR3 is 14 amino acids. CDR1 is MDHEN and CDR2 is SYDVKM in the germline V gene. The CDR3 sequence: CASSRGSPTGELFF. The CDR3 coding sequence is TGTGCCAGCAGCCGGGGGTCTCCTACCGGGGAGCTGTTTTTT.

The chain employs TRBV28 and TRBJ2-2; D not resolved. CDR1 and CDR2 from the germline V gene are MDHEN and SYDVKM. This CDR3 is built from 15 residues. The V end lost 1 base, the J end lost 6 bases, and 12 bases lay between the germline ends. In DNA, the CDR3 is TGTGCCAGCAGTTTATTCTCTTCTAGGTCCGGGGAGCTGTTTTTT. The encoded protein is CASSLFSSRSGELFF. Together with reference TRBV28 and TRBJ2-2, the CDR3 gives the full variable domain: DVKVTQSSRYLVKRTGEKVFLECVQDMDHENMFWYRQDPGLGLRLIYFSYDVKMKEKGDIPEGYSVSREKKERFSLILESASTNQTSMYLCASSLFSSRSGELFFGEGSRLTVL.

This chain uses TRBV28 with TRBJ2-1, with 13 bases aligning to TRBD2. The germline V gene has CDR1 MDHEN and CDR2 SYDVKM. The trim removed 5 bases at V and 8 bases at J, leaving 6 bases unmatched. The CDR3 is 15 amino acids. The CDR3 is CASSLRTSGSDEQFF. The CDR3, as DNA: TGTGCCAGCAGTCTTCGGACTAGCGGGAGCGATGAGCAGTTCTTC.

A single count supports this clone. At one end the junction does not follow the germline gene, possibly because of a read error. CDR3: CSSSPTPSGVTSTGAKQYF. CDR3 coding DNA: TGTTCCAGCAGCCCCACGCCCTCAGGCGTAACCTCGACAGGGGCAAAGCAGTACTTC. The chain combines TRBV7-9 with TRBJ2-7; the match to TRBD1 covers 8 bases. The CDR3 length is 19 residues. Germline CDR1 is SEHNR and CDR2 is FQNEAQ (reference sequence).

On this clone itself: The junction does not match germline at one end; this may be a read error. This sequence joins TRBV5-4 and TRBJ2-7; D is possibly TRBD1 (6 bases). This CDR3 is built from 14 residues. Germline values: CDR1 SGHNT, CDR2 YYREEE (reference sequence). As DNA, the CDR3 is TGTGCCAGCAGCTTGGGCAGGGGTACGCGAGAGCAGCACTTC. Residues: CASSLGRGTREQHF.

The V call is TRBV15, the J call TRBJ2-6; a weak D match, TRBD1 (6 bases). This CDR3 is 16 amino acids long. Trimming stripped 0 bases from V and 1 base from J, with 7 bases between. Germline V gene sequence: CDR1 LNHNV, CDR2 YYDKDF (reference sequence). The CDR3 region has the DNA TGTGCCACCAGCAGAGATACAGGGTCTGGGGCCAACGTCCTGACTTTC. Residues: CATSRDTGSGANVLTF. The full variable domain, with the rest looked up from reference TRBV15 and TRBJ2-6, is DAMVIQNPRYQVTQFGKPVTLSCSQTLNHNVMYWYQQKSSQAPKLLFHYYDKDFNNEADTPDNFQSRRPNTSFCFLDIRSPGLGDTAMYLCATSRDTGSGANVLTFGAGSRLTVL.

V usage is TRBV11-2 and J usage is TRBJ2-1, with D perhaps matching TRBD2 (7 bases). CDR1 and CDR2 (germline): SGHAT, FQNNGV. Trimming took 11 bases from V and 8 from J, leaving 28 bases between them. The CDR3 contains 16 residues. CDR3 DNA: TGTGCCTCCAGTCCAGGGGAGCGGGACCGTGGGCATGAGCAGTTCTTC. This gives the protein CASSPGERDRGHEQFF.

The J gene is TRBJ1-4, the V gene TRBV25-1; D gene uncertain. The CDR3 runs 14 residues. Trimming removed 4 bases at V and 8 bases at J, with 14 bases between. The germline CDR1 and CDR2 sequences are MGHDK and SYGVNS. The CDR3 sequence is CASSVRGLEEKLFF. CDR3 nucleotide sequence: TGTGCCAGCAGTGTCCGAGGGCTTGAAGAAAAACTGTTTTTT.

The V gene is TRBV11-2, the J gene TRBJ1-1; D is perhaps TRBD1 (6 bases). The germline CDR1 and CDR2 sequences are SGHAT and FQNNGV. V was cut by 5 bases and J by 6 bases, with 19 bases left in between. The CDR3 totals 15 residues. The CDR3 spells CASSPSGGRFPEAFF. CDR3 bases: TGTGCCAGCAGCCCAAGCGGGGGCAGGTTCCCTGAAGCTTTCTTT.

The chain has TRBV28 and TRBJ2-1; D may be TRBD1 (6 bases). The ends were cut back, 5 bases at V and 7 bases at J, with 18 bases in the middle. CDR1 is MDHEN, CDR2 SYDVKM, per germline. There are 15 residues in the CDR3. The CDR3 bases are TGTGCCAGCAGTGCCCCCTCGGGACAAAATAATGAGCAGTTCTTC. It translates to CASSAPSGQNNEQFF.

This chain uses TRBV6-1 with TRBJ1-4; no clear D. The CDR3 is 14 amino acids. V lost 1 base and J 6 bases, leaving 9 bases between the germline ends. Germline CDR1 is MNHNS and CDR2 is SASEGT. The CDR3, as DNA: TGTGCCAGCAGTGAAGGGTCAGGTCATGAAAAACTGTTTTTT. Residues: CASSEGSGHEKLFF.

The rearrangement joins TRBV7-2 to TRBJ1-2; 10 bases are a match to TRBD1. The CDR3 runs 15 residues. J was trimmed by 5 bases and V by 6 bases; bases with no gene match: 9. Per germline, CDR1 SGHTA and CDR2 FQGNSA. The CDR3 coding sequence is TGTGCCAGCAGACCAGGGGGGACAGGGGTTTATGGCTACACCTTC. It codes for CASRPGGTGVYGYTF.

The CDR3 DNA sequence: TGTGCCAGCAGGGAACGGACAGTATCTGAAGCTTTCTTT. Translating gives CASRERTVSEAFF. The chain uses TRBV25-1 and TRBJ1-1, with a tentative D call TRBD1 (6 bases). V lost 6 bases to trimming and J lost 6 bases, with 14 bases between them. CDR3 length equals 13 residues. Looked up from germline, CDR1 is MGHDK and CDR2 is SYGVNS.

The rearrangement links TRBV10-1 to TRBJ2-5, with D uncertain. The J call may not be correct, given that the DNA end is closer to TRBJ2-7. Germline V gives CDR1 WNHNN, CDR2 SYGVQD (reference sequence). This CDR3 has 13 amino acids. The CDR3 reads CASSEGIAYEQYF. The CDR3 DNA reads as TGCGCCAGCAGTGAAGGAATAGCCTACGAGCAGTACTTC.

This clone occurred a few times. This rearrangement joins TRBV5-1 to TRBJ2-5; possibly TRBD2 for D (5 bases). V gave up 0 bases and J gave up 2 bases, with 11 bases separating them. The germline gives CDR1 SGHRS, CDR2 YFSETQ. The CDR3 covers 15 residues. CDR3 coding DNA: TGCGCCAGCAGCTTGGGCTCGGGGTCTCAAGAGACCCAGTACTTC. Translation gives CASSLGSGSQETQYF. Full variable domain (missing parts from reference TRBV5-1 and TRBJ2-5): KAGVTQTPRYLIKTRGQQVTLSCSPISGHRSVSWYQQTPGQGLQFLFEYFSETQRNKGNFPGRFSGRQFSNSRSEMNVSTLELGDSALYLCASSLGSGSQETQYFGPGTRLLVL.

The rearrangement links TRBV5-1 to TRBJ2-7, with 7 bases aligning to TRBD2. The length of the CDR3 is 13 residues. The germline V gene encodes CDR1 SGHRS and CDR2 YFSETQ. The ends lost 4 bases at V and 3 bases at J; junction bases unmatched: 4. In nucleotides, the CDR3 is TGCGCCAGCAGCAGGAGGGAGGGCTACGAGCAGTACTTC. This codes for CASSRREGYEQYF.

This clone has a single count. The chain joins TRBV10-3 to TRBJ2-7; tentative D call: TRBD1 (7 bases). CDR1 ENHRY and CDR2 SYGVKD come from the germline V gene. V lost 0 bases to trimming and J lost 7 bases, with 13 bases between them. The CDR3 runs 14 residues. The CDR3 loop is CAISESRDSTEQYF. The CDR3 region has the DNA TGTGCCATCAGTGAGTCGCGGGACAGCACGGAGCAGTACTTC.

This rearrangement joins TRBV6-5 to TRBJ2-1; 9 positions agree with TRBD1. V shed 6 bases, J shed 5 bases, and the junction held 5 bases outside the gene matches. CDR3 length: 14 amino acids. Germline-derived CDR1 and CDR2 are MNHEY and SVGAGI. The CDR3 DNA reads TGTGCCAGCAGGATACAGGGGGCGAACAATGAGCAGTTCTTC. Translation: CASRIQGANNEQFF.

V usage is TRBV30 and J usage is TRBJ1-5, with a possible D match to TRBD1 (5 bases). CDR1 and CDR2 (germline): GTSNPN, SVGIG (reference sequence). V was clipped by 2 bases and J by 6 bases, with 14 bases between them. This CDR3 comprises 14 residues. The CDR3 sequence: CAWSLPGVAQPQHF. The DNA for the CDR3 is TGTGCCTGGAGTCTCCCGGGGGTCGCTCAGCCCCAGCATTTT.

V and J are TRBV10-3 and TRBJ2-1; 7 positions agree with TRBD2. The CDR3 loop spans 15 amino acids. The V segment lost 4 bases and the J segment 7 bases; nucleotides outside the gene matches: 10. Germline CDR1 is ENHRY and CDR2 is SYGVKD. The CDR3 sequence is CAISGGGLVENEQFF. The CDR3 DNA is TGTGCCATCAGTGGGGGAGGACTAGTTGAGAATGAGCAGTTCTTC.

The chain joins TRBV2 to TRBJ2-2; perhaps TRBD1 as D (6 bases). Trimming removed 7 bases at V and 7 bases at J, with 13 bases between. The germline V gene encodes CDR1 SNHLY and CDR2 FYNNEI. The length of the CDR3 is 13 residues. CDR3 DNA: TGTGCCAGCAACGATGGACAGCTCGGGGAGCTGTTTTTT. This encodes CASNDGQLGELFF.

The J gene is TRBJ2-5, the V gene TRBV9; no reliable D call. V was shortened by 1 base and J by 1 base, with 11 bases between the two germline ends. CDR3 size: 15 residues. The germline gives CDR1 SGDLS, CDR2 YYNGEE. This CDR3 reads CASSVMSRPQETQYF. DNA of the CDR3: TGTGCCAGCAGCGTAATGTCCAGGCCCCAAGAGACCCAGTACTTC.